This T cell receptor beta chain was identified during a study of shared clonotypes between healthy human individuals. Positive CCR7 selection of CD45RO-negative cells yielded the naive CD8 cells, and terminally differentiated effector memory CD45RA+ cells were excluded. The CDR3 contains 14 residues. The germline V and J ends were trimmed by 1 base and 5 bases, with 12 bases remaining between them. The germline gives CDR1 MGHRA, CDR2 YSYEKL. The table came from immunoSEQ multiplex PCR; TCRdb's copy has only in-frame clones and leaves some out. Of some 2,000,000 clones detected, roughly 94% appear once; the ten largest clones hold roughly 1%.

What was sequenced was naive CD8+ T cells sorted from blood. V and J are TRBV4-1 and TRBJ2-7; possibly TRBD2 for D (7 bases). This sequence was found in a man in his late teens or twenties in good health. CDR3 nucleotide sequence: TGCGCCAGCAGCCAAGGACCGGGGGGCCACGAGCAGTACTTC. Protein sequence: CASSQGPGGHEQYF.